This T cell receptor (beta chain) was found in a study of CD8 T cells in Susac syndrome (dated 2019 in TCRdb). Regarding the complete study: Repertoire sequencing was used to test whether CD8+ T cell activation and differentiation in Susac syndrome was antigen driven. What the work shows at the level of the full study, not this receptor alone: The study acknowledged that relatively few individuals were included in the TCR sequencing and HLA analysis.

V ends up 3 bases short and J 0 bases short, with an unmatched junction base count of 8. The germline V gene encodes CDR1 LGHDT and CDR2 YNNKEL (reference sequence). Inclusive of the bounding cysteine and phenylalanine, the CDR3 is 18 residues long. Just CDR3 DNA is preserved here, 54 bases in frame from base 1. Peripheral blood CD8+ and CD4+ T cells from healthy donors, Susac syndrome patients and multiple sclerosis patients were profiled by high-throughput TCR beta sequencing. Healthy donors were included as age- and sex-matched controls. Bulk CD8+ and CD4+ T cells were purified by magnetic negative isolation, whereas CD8+ TEMRA cells were enriched by FACS. Blood was drawn into EDTA tubes, processed within 24 hours, and PBMCs were isolated by density gradient centrifugation. PBMCs intended for TCR sequencing were cryopreserved in liquid nitrogen and thawed later in a water bath at 37 degrees C. A purity of at least 90% was achieved for sorted or isolated CD4+, CD8+ and CD8+ TEMRA cells.

To note about this clonotype: Its target antigen remains unknown. No quality values exist for individual bases; no much larger clone is one base distant.

RNA was extracted using the RNeasy kit, and roughly 0.5 to 1 ug of the RNA was reverse transcribed with random hexamers. The immunoSEQ multiplex PCR assay, which covers 54 Vbeta and 13 Jbeta segments, was used to amplify TCR beta CDR3 regions. To correct PCR amplification bias, a synthetic template baseline was used for both primer optimization and computational correction. The source study handled its data this way. Reads were annotated to V, D and J genes per IMGT and analyzed with immunoSEQ Analyzer, keeping only productive sequences. Clonality was computed as one minus Shannon entropy normalized by log2 of the number of productive unique sequences. For each patient and control, public and private clones were evaluated among the 100 most prevalent clones. Clones were defined as Susac-specific when absent from the healthy and MS cohorts, from approximately 970 published viral clones and from other ImmuneACCESS disease sequences. TCRdb reworked the public reads: Q25 trimming with fastp, MiXCR clone assembly, productive beta chains retained. Under each unique CDR3 protein, matching rows form one entry showing the most common genes and DNA. These V and J calls derive from TCRdb rather than the authors' analysis. Within this sample are 150,000 to 200,000 distinct CDR3 sequences, with 90% to 95% of them counted one time only. The top ten constitute about 0.13% of the sample.

Input material: CD4+ T cells from PBMCs. This TCR was sampled from a human donor in good health. The rearrangement joined TRBV3-1 to TRBJ2-1; 10 bases in the junction line up with TRBD2. The CDR3: CASSHSGASGGSYNEQFF. The DNA sequence is given as TGTGCCAGCAGCCATAGTGGAGCTAGCGGGGGCTCCTACAATGAGCAGTTCTTC.